This T cell receptor beta chain was captured by sequencing in a study of T cell responses to AZD1222 COVID-19 vaccine (dated by TCRdb to about 2021). Background for the entire study: AZD1222 recipients with second doses at about 4 weeks or about 12 weeks were pooled, because spike-specific TCR depth and breadth did not differ between schedules. Trial participants were enrolled by age into subgroups of 18-55, 56-69 and 70-plus years, and approximately 150, 30 and 60 TCR-sequenced participants, respectively, were included in these subgroups. A total of around 240 trial participants underwent TCR sequencing, of whom nearly 210 received two doses of AZD1222 and some 26 received two doses of the MenACWY control vaccine.

What the time point label conveys for this sample: baseline before first vaccination. Vaccinee samples were obtained from the UK trials COV001 and COV002, which included a single-blind randomized controlled phase 2/3 trial of AZD1222 (ChAdOx1 nCoV-19) in healthy adults. For TCRbeta chain sequencing, PBMC samples were collected from trial participants at day 0 and at day 28 after the second dose. What the work shows at the level of the full study, not this receptor alone: The 56-69-year group was small, and its depth increase did not reach significance, likely because of low power. Most participants were white British and females outnumbered males, and the authors suggested that clonal diversity may have been underestimated. Nearly half of unique spike-specific TCRs reportedly recognized epitopes outside regions mutated in the B.1.351 and B.1.1.7 variants. The whole spike protein was spanned by vaccine-associated CD4 TCRs, and dominant responses were seen in regions 160-218 and 743-854. After two AZD1222 doses, spike-specific TCR breadth and depth were significantly higher than at day 0 and than in MenACWY recipients. Conclusions about previously exposed vaccinees are limited because only 6 or 7 AZD1222 recipients were SARS-CoV-2 seropositive at baseline. No day 14 peak-response samples were available, so repertoires were characterized only after the peak T cell response.

V drops 2 bases and J drops 6 bases, leaving 10 bases in between. From its cysteine to its phenylalanine, the CDR3 spans 14 amino acids. CDR3 DNA only is kept here, 42 bases in frame from base 1. CDR1 and CDR2 (MNHNS, SASEGT) derive from the germline V gene. Turning to this clone: Which antigen it targets is not known. Base qualities are not at hand, and no much larger clone is one base apart.

The CDR3 regions of human TCRbeta chains were analyzed by immunosequencing. From the authors' description of their analysis: TCRs in the repertoires were matched against a reference library of SARS-CoV-2-specific TCRs that had been generated with the MIRA antigen-specificity platform. Breadth was defined as the fraction of unique TCRs that were SARS-CoV-2-associated. Depth was defined as the fraction of total T cells that were SARS-CoV-2-associated. Using the MIRA data, each spike-specific TCR was assigned both to the spike region to which the TCR was reactive and to a CD4 or CD8 class. Log10-transformed breadth and depth values were compared by one-way ANOVA with Sidak's multiple comparisons tests. Not all clones reach the TCRdb copy of this immuneACCESS table, which keeps in-frame sequences only. Checked studies attribute under half of the gap to unresolved V genes and leave the rest unexplained. V and J calls and clone size follow that table, whereas D and trimming were derived from the DNA. This sample is represented by over 100,000 clones; roughly 80% of them were singletons. The top ten hold about 9.4% of the sample.

This TCR was recovered from an adult in good health. The sequenced sample was peripheral blood, obtained on day 0 of AZD1222 vaccination. The sequence is built from TRBV6-1 and TRBJ1-4, with the D gene not clear enough to name. The CDR3 loop reads CASSETQRDEKLFF. The DNA is TGTGCCAGCAGTGAAACCCAGAGAGATGAAAAACTGTTTTTT.